Shown below are 20 T cell receptor beta chains from a single sample sequenced in a study of somatic mutations in cytotoxic T cells in rheumatoid arthritis. Here immunoSEQ multiplex PCR was the method, and the copy in TCRdb shows in-frame clones only, minus some. Among more than 7,500 clones listed, 60% to 80% were seen once. The specimen sequenced was CD8+ T cells sorted from blood. Every receptor here comes from an adult with rheumatoid arthritis.

V gene TRBV27 combines with J gene TRBJ1-2; TRBD1 agrees at 7 bases. The germline V gene encodes CDR1 MNHEY and CDR2 SMNVEV (reference sequence). With 7 bases clipped from V and 7 bases from J, the junction kept 6 bases outside the gene matches. The CDR3 runs 12 residues. The CDR3 DNA sequence: TGTGCCAGCACAGGGGGTTGGGGTGGCTACACCTTC. As protein: CASTGGWGGYTF.

This clone is medium-sized by share. This chain links TRBV15 with TRBJ1-6; D call uncertain. CDR3 length: 16 amino acids. Deletions cut 4 bases from V and 9 bases from J, with 19 bases between. Germline V CDR1 and CDR2: LNHNV, YYDKDF (reference sequence). For the CDR3, the DNA is TGTGCCACCAGCACAGAAACTCCGTGGGGAGGTTCACCCCTCCACTTT. This sequence encodes CATSTETPWGGSPLHF.

The chain couples TRBV7-9 to TRBJ2-2, with D maybe TRBD2 (6 bases). CDR1 and CDR2 (germline): SEHNR, FQNEAQ (reference sequence). The CDR3 is 13 amino acids. Between the trimmed V and J ends, which lost 8 bases and 6 bases, there was a span of 13 bases. The CDR3 here is CASPGRGSGELFF. The CDR3, as DNA: TGTGCCAGCCCCGGTCGGGGGTCCGGGGAGCTGTTTTTT.

This clone appeared a few times. V usage is TRBV15 and J usage is TRBJ1-5; D is undetermined. Trimming took off 0 bases at V and 7 bases at J, with 4 bases between the two ends. The CDR3 is 12 residues long. Per the germline V gene, CDR1 is LNHNV and CDR2 is YYDKDF (reference sequence). In DNA form, the CDR3 reads TGTGCCACCAGCAGAGATTACCAGCCCCAGCATTTT. Amino acids: CATSRDYQPQHF.

The chain's CDR3 is CASSFLAGGPADTQYF. CDR3 DNA sequence: TGTGCCAGCAGCTTTCTAGCGGGGGGGCCGGCAGATACGCAGTATTTT. The rearrangement uses TRBV28 and TRBJ2-3, with TRBD2 identical over 12 bases. V lost 6 bases to trimming and J lost 4 bases; unmatched junction nucleotides: 8. The CDR3 totals 16 residues. In germline, CDR1 is MDHEN, CDR2 SYDVKM.

The chain has TRBV13 and TRBJ2-1; maybe TRBD1 (6 bases). Germline CDR1 and CDR2: PRHDT and FYEKMQ (reference sequence). The CDR3 sequence is 15 residues long. V shed 3 bases and J shed 0 bases, with 9 bases lying between them. The CDR3 sequence is CASSLGDNSYNEQFF. The CDR3 DNA reads TGTGCCAGCAGCTTGGGGGACAACTCCTACAATGAGCAGTTCTTC.

The CDR3 spells CASSVAMRKLLGANVLTF. For the CDR3, the DNA is TGTGCCAGCAGCGTAGCTATGAGGAAACTACTGGGGGCCAACGTCCTGACTTTC. The chain is built from TRBV9 and TRBJ2-6; D is undetermined. Germline V gives CDR1 SGDLS, CDR2 YYNGEE. The CDR3 has 18 residues. V was pared by 0 bases and J by 4 bases, with 17 bases between.

This chain connects TRBV27 to TRBJ2-7; D possibly matches TRBD1 or TRBD2 (6 bases each). Trimming took 2 bases from V and 3 from J, leaving 11 bases between them. Germline lookup yields CDR1 MNHEY and CDR2 SMNVEV (reference sequence). This CDR3 spans 14 amino acids. For the CDR3, the DNA is TGTGCCAGCAGTTTAGCGGGACACCACTACGAGCAGTACTTC. Protein sequence: CASSLAGHHYEQYF.

The V call is TRBV11-2, the J call TRBJ2-1; 11 bases map to TRBD2. Looked up from germline, CDR1 is SGHAT and CDR2 is FQNNGV. The CDR3 sequence is 14 residues long. The ends lost 7 bases at V and 5 bases at J; junction bases unmatched: 4. CDR3 amino acids: CASIPGLADNEQFF. In DNA, the CDR3 is TGTGCCAGCATCCCGGGACTAGCGGACAATGAGCAGTTCTTC.

DNA for the CDR3: TGTGCTAGTGGTTTGGTAACTAGCGGGAGGGCCTCGGAAGGGGAGCTGTTTTTT. Residues: CASGLVTSGRASEGELFF. V is TRBV12-5 and J is TRBJ2-2; 13 nucleotides line up with TRBD2. V gave up 0 bases and J gave up 8 bases; unmatched junction bases: 9. The CDR3 spans 18 residues. CDR1 is LGHNT and CDR2 is FRNRAP in the germline V gene.

The chain's CDR3 is CASSPGLGANYGYTF. The CDR3 nucleotides read TGTGCCAGCAGCCCGGGACTTGGAGCTAACTATGGCTACACCTTC. This rearrangement joins TRBV13 to TRBJ1-2; D may be TRBD1 (5 bases). The CDR3 has 15 residues. Germline V CDR1 and CDR2: PRHDT, FYEKMQ (reference sequence). The germline V and J ends were trimmed by 5 bases and 0 bases, with 13 bases remaining between them.

The chain recombines TRBV19 with TRBJ1-5; no firm D call. The CDR3 totals 15 residues. Trimming stripped 7 bases from V and 0 bases from J, with 13 bases between. From germline, CDR1 is LNHDA and CDR2 SQIVND (reference sequence). Here the CDR3 reads CASMGSSYSNQPQHF. CDR3 nucleotide sequence: TGTGCCAGTATGGGGTCTTCCTATAGCAATCAGCCCCAGCATTTT.

The genes are TRBV2 and TRBJ2-7, with 8 positions matching TRBD2. Germline V gene lookup returns CDR1 SNHLY and CDR2 FYNNEI. The CDR3 covers 15 residues. J gave up 2 bases and V 1 base, and 4 bases lay outside the gene matches. CDR3 DNA: TGTGCCAGCAGTGAAGGGACTAGCAGAACCTACGAGCAGTACTTC. Translating it yields CASSEGTSRTYEQYF.

Relative to its sample, this clone is medium-sized. The chain is built from TRBV4-1 and TRBJ2-7; weak D call: TRBD1 (5 bases). Looked up from germline, CDR1 is MGHRA and CDR2 is YSYEKL. This CDR3 has 15 residues. V lost 0 bases, J lost 5 bases, and 14 bases lay in between. Here the CDR3 DNA reads TGCGCCAGCAGCCAAGACGGAAGGGGTCCGGACGAGCAGTACTTC. Amino acids: CASSQDGRGPDEQYF.

The V call is TRBV6-4, the J call TRBJ2-2; 11 bases are a match to TRBD1. CDR1 is MRHNA and CDR2 is SNTAGT in the germline V gene. The CDR3 spans 15 residues. V dropped 2 bases and J dropped 6; count of bases not matched to a gene: 2. The DNA for the CDR3 is TGTGCCAGCAGTGACGGGACAGGGGGGTCCGGGGAGCTGTTTTTT. The encoded protein is CASSDGTGGSGELFF.

The chain combines TRBV5-4 with TRBJ2-1, with D hard to call. The CDR3 spans 15 residues. V was shortened by 4 bases and J by 0 bases, with 11 bases between the two germline ends. The germline V gene encodes CDR1 SGHNT and CDR2 YYREEE (reference sequence). CDR3 amino acids: CASSQPQSSYNEQFF. CDR3 nucleotides: TGTGCCAGCAGCCAACCACAAAGCTCCTACAATGAGCAGTTCTTC.

This chain links TRBV28 with TRBJ2-7; D is possibly TRBD1 (6 bases). CDR3 length: 16 residues. The germline CDR1 and CDR2 sequences are MDHEN and SYDVKM. Deletions cut 5 bases from V and 0 bases from J, with 17 bases between. The CDR3 coding sequence is TGTGCCAGCAGTACCACAGGGCTCGATAGCTCCTACGAGCAGTACTTC. Amino acid sequence: CASSTTGLDSSYEQYF.

In its sample, this clone was seen a few times. J is TRBJ1-2 and V is TRBV10-1; D gene ambiguous. CDR1 and CDR2 from the germline V gene are WNHNN and SYGVQD (reference sequence). Trimming shortened V by 7 bases and J by 2 bases, and 8 bases separated the two germline ends. This CDR3 contains 12 residues. CDR3 sequence reads: CASNGENYGYTF. CDR3 DNA sequence: TGCGCCAGCAACGGGGAAAACTATGGCTACACCTTC.

This clone was seen more than once but under ten times. The chain recombines TRBV7-6 with TRBJ2-7; 8 positions agree with TRBD1. Germline CDR1 is SGHVS and CDR2 is FNYEAQ. The CDR3 totals 12 residues. V shed 11 bases, J shed 0 bases, and the junction held 3 bases outside the gene matches. CDR3 sequence (DNA): TGTGCCTCAGGGACAGGCTCCTACGAGCAGTACTTC. It translates to CASGTGSYEQYF.

This sequence joins TRBV6-1 and TRBJ2-3; D perhaps matches TRBD2 (5 bases). The CDR3 is made up of 11 amino acids. Per the germline V gene, CDR1 is MNHNS and CDR2 is SASEGT. V lost 6 bases to trimming and J lost 8 bases, with 9 bases between them. Written as DNA, the CDR3 is TGTGCCAGCAGCCCCAGCGGTACGCAGTATTTT. Translating gives CASSPSGTQYF.